One sample yielded the 10 T cell receptor beta chains listed below, sequenced in a study of blood T cell repertoires in COVID-19. Using immunoSEQ multiplex PCR, the repertoire was profiled, and TCRdb retains in-frame clones only, with some absent. This table has 60,000 to 75,000 clones, around nine tenths appearing once. The sample consisted of peripheral blood. Receptors originate from a woman of 80 years or more with acute or convalescent COVID-19.

The rearrangement joins TRBV28 to TRBJ1-1, with unresolved D. Germline CDR1 MDHEN, CDR2 SYDVKM. The CDR3 length is 14 residues. The V gene lost 5 bases and the J gene lost 4 bases, with 14 bases spanning the gap. CDR3 protein: CASSPLTTRTEAFF. The CDR3 DNA is TGTGCCAGCAGTCCCCTCACCACTCGCACTGAAGCTTTCTTT.

The chain is built from TRBV6-2 or TRBV6-3 and TRBJ2-7; 11 bases match TRBD2. CDR1 and CDR2 from the germline V gene are MNHEY and SVGEGT. Unmatched junction bases numbered 6, after V lost 5 bases and J lost 3 bases. The CDR3 covers 15 residues. The CDR3 here is CASSGGLAELYEQYF. The CDR3 DNA follows: TGTGCCAGCAGTGGGGGACTAGCGGAACTCTACGAGCAGTACTTC.

CDR3 sequence: CASRRTVLTYEQYF. CDR3 sequence (DNA): TGTGCCAGCAGAAGAACAGTCCTGACCTACGAGCAGTACTTC. This chain uses TRBV28 with TRBJ2-7; D gene uncertain. CDR3 length: 14 residues. V lost 6 bases to trimming and J lost 2 bases, with 14 bases between them. Germline V CDR1 and CDR2: MDHEN, SYDVKM. The full variable domain, in which reference TRBV28 and TRBJ2-7 provide the parts outside the CDR3, is DVKVTQSSRYLVKRTGEKVFLECVQDMDHENMFWYRQDPGLGLRLIYFSYDVKMKEKGDIPEGYSVSREKKERFSLILESASTNQTSMYLCASRRTVLTYEQYFGPGTRLTVT.

The gene calls are TRBV5-1 and TRBJ2-7; TRBD1 matches at 9 bases. CDR3 length equals 17 residues. Germline CDR1 reads SGHRS; CDR2 reads YFSETQ. J lost 3 bases, V lost 4 bases, and 14 bases had no gene match. DNA for the CDR3: TGCGCCAGCAGCAGCGGGACAGGGATCCCCTTCCTCTACGAGCAGTACTTC. It encodes CASSSGTGIPFLYEQYF.

In nucleotides, the CDR3 is TGTGCCAGCACCAACGGACAGGGGTACACTGAAGCTTTCTTT. This encodes CASTNGQGYTEAFF. This chain connects TRBV6-1 to TRBJ1-1, with TRBD1 matching 9 bases. This CDR3 has 14 residues. CDR1 is MNHNS, CDR2 SASEGT, per germline. V lost 7 bases to trimming and J lost 3 bases; unmatched junction nucleotides: 6.

V usage is TRBV9 and J usage is TRBJ2-6; 7 bases match TRBD1. V was clipped by 0 bases and J by 3 bases; unmatched bases: 3. In germline, CDR1 is SGDLS, CDR2 YYNGEE. This CDR3 is built from 16 residues. CDR3 protein: CASSVGQGYGANVLTF. DNA of the CDR3: TGTGCCAGCAGCGTAGGACAGGGTTATGGGGCCAACGTCCTGACTTTC.

V is TRBV3-1 (or the pseudogene TRBV3-2) and J is TRBJ1-2; 7 bases agree with TRBD1. The CDR3 sequence is 13 residues long. From germline, CDR1 is LGHDT and CDR2 YNNKEL (reference sequence). Trimming at V came to 6 bases and at J to 4 bases, leaving 5 bases not matched to a gene. This CDR3 is CASSPGGIYGYTF. The CDR3 DNA sequence: TGTGCCAGCAGTCCAGGGGGGATCTATGGCTACACCTTC.

The chain joins TRBV28 to TRBJ2-3; TRBD2 matches at 7 bases. The V gene end was trimmed by 7 bases and the J gene end by 7 bases; junction bases not matched to a gene: 11. CDR3 size: 14 residues. From germline, CDR1 is MDHEN and CDR2 SYDVKM. CDR3 nucleotides: TGTGCCAGCATGGTGAGAGGGAGGGCGAATACGCAGTATTTT. This translates into CASMVRGRANTQYF.

The chain carries TRBV7-9 and TRBJ2-7, with TRBD2 matching over 10 bases. V lost 9 bases and J lost 0; bases outside the gene matches: 2. The CDR3 is 13 amino acids. Germline CDR1 reads SEHNR; CDR2 reads FQNEAQ (reference sequence). CDR3 amino acids: CASRTSGSYEQYF. The CDR3 nucleotides read TGTGCCAGTAGGACTAGCGGCTCCTACGAGCAGTACTTC.

The V call is TRBV28, the J call TRBJ1-6, with D tentatively TRBD1 (6 bases). The ends were cut back, 10 bases at V and 10 bases at J, with 17 bases in the middle. The CDR3 runs to 13 residues. Germline-derived CDR1 and CDR2 are MDHEN and SYDVKM. CDR3 coding DNA: TGTGCCACCATAAGGACAGTTTGGTCACCCCTCCACTTT. Protein: CATIRTVWSPLHF.